The 20 T cell receptor beta chains reported below all come from one sample, sequenced in a study of cytomegalovirus exposure and HLA in healthy donors. Some clones are missing from TCRdb's copy, which holds only in-frame ones; the method was immunoSEQ multiplex PCR. The table lists some 170,000 clones, roughly 86% of them singletons. The specimen was PBMCs. The receptors come from a man between 18 and 35 years old in good health and CMV-seropositive.

This chain uses TRBV30 with TRBJ1-1; possible D gene TRBD1, 5 bases. V shed 0 bases and J shed 8 bases, with 10 bases lying between them. Germline values: CDR1 GTSNPN, CDR2 SVGIG (reference sequence). The CDR3 consists of 12 residues. The CDR3 DNA follows: TGTGCCTGGAGTGTACAGGAGGGGGAAGCTTTCTTT. Amino acid sequence: CAWSVQEGEAFF.

The gene calls are TRBV29-1 and TRBJ2-7; TRBD1 might be the D (6 bases). Trimming took off 7 bases at V and 3 bases at J, with 22 bases between the two ends. Germline V lookup: CDR1 SQVTM, CDR2 ANQGSEA. The CDR3 loop spans 15 amino acids. The CDR3 loop is CSAGRSRGTFYEQYF. The CDR3, as DNA: TGCAGCGCCGGCCGATCCAGGGGTACCTTCTACGAGCAGTACTTC.

The gene calls are TRBV2 and TRBJ2-5; 9 bases fit TRBD2. The J segment lost 2 bases and the V segment lost 4 bases, leaving 5 bases of the junction unmatched. There are 15 residues in the CDR3. Germline lookup yields CDR1 SNHLY and CDR2 FYNNEI. CDR3 nucleotide sequence: TGTGCCAGCAGTGGCAGCGGGGGGCAACAAGAGACCCAGTACTTC. Protein product: CASSGSGGQQETQYF.

V is TRBV6-6 and J is TRBJ2-7, with 7 bases that match TRBD2. CDR1 MNHNY and CDR2 SVGAGI come from the germline V gene (reference sequence). CDR3 size: 14 residues. V trimming: 1 base; J trimming: 6 bases; junction bases outside the gene matches: 6. The CDR3 DNA reads TGTGCCAGCAGTTACTATTCCGGGGGGTCCGAGCAGTACTTC. As protein: CASSYYSGGSEQYF.

The V call is TRBV5-1, the J call TRBJ2-1; 10 nucleotides line up with TRBD2. In germline, CDR1 is SGHRS, CDR2 YFSETQ. The CDR3 has 17 amino acids. Losses at the gene ends were 3 bases for V and 8 bases for J; bases not matched to a gene: 14. For the CDR3, the DNA is TGCGCCAGCAGCTACCCAAAAGCGGGAGGGCCCCGGGATGAGCAGTTCTTC. Protein product: CASSYPKAGGPRDEQFF.

The chain joins TRBV19 to TRBJ1-2; TRBD1 might be the D (6 bases). The CDR3 contains 15 residues. Germline V lookup: CDR1 LNHDA, CDR2 SQIVND (reference sequence). V lost 3 bases to trimming and J lost 2 bases, with 13 bases between them. The chain's CDR3 is CASSIGGGLNYGYTF. CDR3 coding DNA: TGTGCCAGTAGTATTGGTGGGGGCCTGAACTATGGCTACACCTTC.

This clone was observed a handful of times. The rearrangement joins TRBV6-5 to TRBJ1-2; TRBD1 might be the D (6 bases). The CDR3 is 13 amino acids. From germline, CDR1 is MNHEY and CDR2 SVGAGI. V was trimmed by 6 bases and J by 2 bases, leaving 10 bases between them. DNA for the CDR3: TGTGCCAGCAGACGCGACAGGAACTATGGCTACACCTTC. It yields the protein CASRRDRNYGYTF.

V gene TRBV27 combines with J gene TRBJ2-3; 11 positions match TRBD1. With 4 bases clipped from V and 3 bases from J, the junction kept 3 bases outside the gene matches. Germline CDR1 is MNHEY and CDR2 is SMNVEV (reference sequence). This CDR3 is built from 15 residues. The CDR3 nucleotides read TGTGCCAGCAGTTCGGGACAGGGGGGGACAGATACGCAGTATTTT. It is translated as CASSSGQGGTDTQYF.

The chain carries TRBV19 and TRBJ1-4; 12 nucleotides agree with TRBD1. CDR1 and CDR2 from the germline V gene are LNHDA and SQIVND (reference sequence). Germline trimming cut 9 bases from V and 8 bases from J; bases unmatched to any gene: 7. The CDR3 has 14 residues. In nucleotides, the CDR3 is TGTGCCAGCCCCCCCGGGACAGGGGGCGAAAAACTGTTTTTT. This encodes CASPPGTGGEKLFF.

This clone showed up just a few times. The rearrangement uses TRBV5-1 and TRBJ1-3; possibly TRBD1 for D (5 bases). Trimming left V 4 bases short and J 2 bases short, with 10 bases between. The CDR3 is 14 residues long. Germline lookup yields CDR1 SGHRS and CDR2 YFSETQ. The CDR3: CASSAGLTGNTIYF. CDR3 DNA sequence: TGCGCCAGCAGCGCGGGACTGACTGGAAACACCATATATTTT.

Comments on this clone: Other DNA sequences within the sample encode an identical CDR3. The V and J genes are TRBV5-1 and TRBJ2-1; D call uncertain. The V end was cut by 0 bases, the J end by 7 bases, with 5 bases between. Germline V lookup: CDR1 SGHRS, CDR2 YFSETQ. The CDR3 runs 12 residues. CDR3 protein: CASSLAGNEQFF. The DNA for the CDR3 is TGCGCCAGCAGCTTGGCCGGGAATGAGCAGTTCTTC. Combining the CDR3 with reference TRBV5-1 and TRBJ2-1 gives the whole variable domain KAGVTQTPRYLIKTRGQQVTLSCSPISGHRSVSWYQQTPGQGLQFLFEYFSETQRNKGNFPGRFSGRQFSNSRSEMNVSTLELGDSALYLCASSLAGNEQFFGPGTRLTVL.

This clone was recorded a few times. The chain employs TRBV28 and TRBJ2-1; D is unresolved. The CDR3 length is 16 residues. Trimming took 4 bases from V and 3 from J, leaving 16 bases between them. Germline CDR1 reads MDHEN; CDR2 reads SYDVKM. CDR3 coding DNA: TGTGCCAGCAGTTCCCAGGCCCACAACCACTACAATGAGCAGTTCTTC. Amino acids: CASSSQAHNHYNEQFF.

The chain joins TRBV2 to TRBJ2-1; D is perhaps TRBD1 (8 bases). Germline lookup yields CDR1 SNHLY and CDR2 FYNNEI. Trimming left V 7 bases short and J 8 bases short, with 15 bases between. This CDR3 region has 13 residues. The CDR3 DNA follows: TGTGCCAGCACGGACAGGGAGGGATATGAGCAGTTCTTC. Protein product: CASTDREGYEQFF. Together with reference TRBV2 and TRBJ2-1, the CDR3 gives the full variable domain: EPEVTQTPSHQVTQMGQEVILRCVPISNHLYFYWYRQILGQKVEFLVSFYNNEISEKSEIFDDQFSVERPDGSNFTLKIRSTKLEDSAMYFCASTDREGYEQFFGPGTRLTVL.

The rearrangement links TRBV19 to TRBJ1-1, with TRBD1 matching 9 bases. In germline, CDR1 is LNHDA, CDR2 SQIVND (reference sequence). With V trimmed by 8 bases and J by 0 bases, 1 base remained unmatched. This CDR3 is built from 13 residues. The CDR3 loop is CASGTGMNTEAFF. The CDR3 coding sequence is TGTGCCAGTGGGACAGGGATGAACACTGAAGCTTTCTTT.

This chain joins TRBV2 and TRBJ1-5; the match to TRBD1 covers 7 bases. Germline V gene sequence: CDR1 SNHLY, CDR2 FYNNEI. The junction had 5 bases not matched to a gene; V was cut back by 6 bases and J by 0 bases. This CDR3 region has 15 residues. The CDR3 region is CASRRTGLSNQPQHF. The CDR3 nucleotides read TGTGCCAGCAGGAGGACAGGACTTAGCAATCAGCCCCAGCATTTT.

The chain carries TRBV5-4 and TRBJ1-1; TRBD1 aligns across 7 bases. Germline V gene lookup returns CDR1 SGHNT and CDR2 YYREEE (reference sequence). The CDR3 has 15 amino acids. V dropped 0 bases and J dropped 0; count of bases not matched to a gene: 2. The CDR3 DNA reads as TGTGCCAGCAGCTTGGACAGGGGCATGAACACTGAAGCTTTCTTT. Encoded protein: CASSLDRGMNTEAFF.

The chain has TRBV4-1 and TRBJ2-5, with 8 bases fitting TRBD2. V shed 4 bases, J shed 5 bases, and the junction held 9 bases outside the gene matches. This CDR3 is 15 amino acids long. Germline CDR1 is MGHRA and CDR2 is YSYEKL. The CDR3 loop is CASSPGGGLMETQYF. The CDR3 bases are TGCGCCAGCAGCCCGGGGGGGGGTTTGATGGAGACCCAGTACTTC.

The chain uses TRBV25-1 and TRBJ2-3; 8 bases align to TRBD1. The germline gives CDR1 MGHDK, CDR2 SYGVNS. The J segment lost 4 bases and the V segment lost 3 bases, leaving 3 bases of the junction unmatched. The CDR3 consists of 14 residues. CDR3 protein: CASSEPQGADTQYF. The CDR3 region has the DNA TGTGCCAGCAGTGAGCCACAGGGGGCAGATACGCAGTATTTT.

V usage is TRBV18 and J usage is TRBJ2-7; 10 nucleotides line up with TRBD1. The CDR3 is made up of 17 amino acids. Looked up from germline, CDR1 is KGHSH and CDR2 is LQKENI. V was pared by 0 bases and J by 1 base, with 6 bases of the junction left unmatched. CDR3 amino acids: CASSPPNLGQGSYEQYF. CDR3 sequence (DNA): TGTGCCAGCTCACCACCGAATCTGGGACAGGGGTCCTACGAGCAGTACTTC.

The chain has TRBV2 and TRBJ2-1; 8 bases match TRBD2. Germline CDR1 is SNHLY and CDR2 is FYNNEI. CDR3 length: 16 residues. V lost 6 bases to trimming and J lost 3 bases; unmatched junction nucleotides: 10. The CDR3 region has the DNA TGTGCCAGCAGGGGGTTGCTAGCGGGTCTCTACAATGAGCAGTTCTTC. Translating it yields CASRGLLAGLYNEQFF.